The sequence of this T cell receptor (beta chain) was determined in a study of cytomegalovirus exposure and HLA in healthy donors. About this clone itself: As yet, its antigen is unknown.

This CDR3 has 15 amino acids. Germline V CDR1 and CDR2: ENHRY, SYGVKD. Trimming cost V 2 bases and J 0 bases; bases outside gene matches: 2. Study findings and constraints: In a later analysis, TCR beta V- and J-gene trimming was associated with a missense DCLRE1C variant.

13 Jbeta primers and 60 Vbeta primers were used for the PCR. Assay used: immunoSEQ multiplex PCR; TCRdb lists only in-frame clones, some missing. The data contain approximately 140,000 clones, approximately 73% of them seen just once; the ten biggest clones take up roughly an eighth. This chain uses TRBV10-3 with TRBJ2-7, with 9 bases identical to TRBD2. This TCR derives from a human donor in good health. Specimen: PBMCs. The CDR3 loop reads CAISEERGDSYEQYF. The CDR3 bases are TGTGCCATCAGTGAGGAGCGGGGGGACTCCTACGAGCAGTACTTC.